One sample yielded the 22 T cell receptor beta chains listed below, sequenced in a study of blood T cell repertoires in COVID-19. The protocol was immunoSEQ multiplex PCR, while the TCRdb copy is restricted to in-frame clones and leaves out a portion. Seen here are about 45,000 clones, 82% observed once, and the top ten hold roughly an eighth. The sequencing input was peripheral blood. The source is a human donor in a cohort sampled during active COVID-19.

This sequence joins TRBV7-2 and TRBJ2-3; D possibly corresponds to TRBD2 (7 bases). V lost 6 bases, J lost 1 base, and 14 bases lay in between. Per the germline V gene, CDR1 is SGHTA and CDR2 is FQGNSA. This CDR3 comprises 15 residues. CDR3 sequence reads: CASRRGGAGTDTQYF. CDR3 DNA: TGTGCCAGCAGGAGGGGGGGCGCGGGCACAGATACGCAGTATTTT.

The chain is built from TRBV13 and TRBJ2-5; TRBD1 agrees at 11 bases. Germline V gene lookup returns CDR1 PRHDT and CDR2 FYEKMQ (reference sequence). The CDR3 spans 16 residues. The V gene end was trimmed by 5 bases and the J gene end by 0 bases; junction bases not matched to a gene: 5. The DNA of the CDR3 is TGTGCCAGCAGCCCCCGGACAGGGGGCTACCAAGAGACCCAGTACTTC. Protein: CASSPRTGGYQETQYF. Based on the CDR3 plus reference TRBV13 and TRBJ2-5, the full variable domain is AAGVIQSPRHLIKEKRETATLKCYPIPRHDTVYWYQQGPGQDPQFLISFYEKMQSDKGSIPDRFSAQQFSDYHSELNMSSLELGDSALYFCASSPRTGGYQETQYFGPGTRLLVL.

This clone was detected only once. J is TRBJ2-1 and V is TRBV5-4, with D possibly TRBD2 on 6 matching bases. Germline V gene data show CDR1 as SGHNT and CDR2 as YYREEE (reference sequence). The CDR3 has 15 residues. V lost 4 bases, J lost 2 bases, and 13 bases lay in between. CDR3 nucleotide sequence: TGTGCCAGCAGCCCGAGACTAGACCCCTACAATGAGCAGTTCTTC. Translating it yields CASSPRLDPYNEQFF.

This clone has a single count. This chain uses TRBV7-8 with TRBJ2-1; D uncertain. The CDR3 is 13 residues long. Trimming removed 1 base at V and 5 bases at J, with 6 bases between. Per the germline V gene, CDR1 is SGHVS and CDR2 is FQNEAQ. CDR3 in DNA: TGTGCCAGCAGCTTAGATAGAGACAATGAGCAGTTCTTC. This sequence encodes CASSLDRDNEQFF.

The CDR3 loop is CASSRGQGNTGELFF. In DNA, the CDR3 is TGTGCCAGCAGCAGGGGACAGGGGAACACCGGGGAGCTGTTTTTT. The chain links TRBV6-5 to TRBJ2-2; 9 nucleotides line up with TRBD1. Germline values: CDR1 MNHEY, CDR2 SVGAGI. V was pared by 6 bases and J by 1 base, with 3 bases of the junction left unmatched. CDR3 size: 15 residues.

V usage is TRBV12-3 or TRBV12-4 and J usage is TRBJ1-2, with TRBD1 matching 7 bases. This CDR3 contains 13 residues. V shed 6 bases and J 7 bases; nucleotides not matched to a gene: 8. The CDR3, as DNA: TGTGCCAGCAGACGCAGGGGGAGTGGTGGCTACACCTTC. This translates into CASRRRGSGGYTF.

The chain joins TRBV12-3 or TRBV12-4 to TRBJ2-7; D is unclear. Trimming took off 5 bases at V and 7 bases at J, with 12 bases between the two ends. The CDR3 spans 12 residues. CDR3: CASSRSPGEQYF. DNA for the CDR3: TGTGCCAGCAGTCGCAGTCCGGGTGAGCAGTACTTC.

V gene TRBV2 combines with J gene TRBJ2-2; D possibly corresponds to TRBD1 (5 bases). V lost 7 bases and J 7 bases, leaving 7 bases between the germline ends. This CDR3 is 11 amino acids long. Germline V gene data show CDR1 as SNHLY and CDR2 as FYNNEI. The CDR3 DNA sequence: TGTGCCAGCAAAGGGGACGGGGAGCTGTTTTTT. Encoded protein: CASKGDGELFF. The full variable domain, in which reference TRBV2 and TRBJ2-2 provide the parts outside the CDR3, is EPEVTQTPSHQVTQMGQEVILRCVPISNHLYFYWYRQILGQKVEFLVSFYNNEISEKSEIFDDQFSVERPDGSNFTLKIRSTKLEDSAMYFCASKGDGELFFGEGSRLTVL.

V is TRBV7-2 and J is TRBJ1-5; a weak D match, TRBD1 (5 bases). This CDR3 is built from 13 residues. Germline loops: CDR1 SGHTA, CDR2 FQGNSA. V was pared by 2 bases and J by 6 bases, with 8 bases between. The CDR3 DNA reads as TGTGCCAGCAGCTTACTCGGGGGTCAGCCCCAGCATTTT. Protein product: CASSLLGGQPQHF.

The chain uses TRBV28 and TRBJ2-7, with 7 bases aligning to TRBD1. Germline V gene data show CDR1 as MDHEN and CDR2 as SYDVKM. With V trimmed by 5 bases and J by 2 bases, 9 bases remained unmatched. This CDR3 region has 15 residues. CDR3 in amino acids: CASSPPGQRTYEQYF. CDR3 DNA: TGTGCCAGCAGTCCCCCGGGACAGAGAACCTACGAGCAGTACTTC.

This chain connects TRBV6-5 to TRBJ1-2, with a tentative D call TRBD1 (6 bases). V lost 0 bases and J 3 bases, leaving 14 bases between the germline ends. The CDR3 consists of 16 residues. In germline, CDR1 is MNHEY, CDR2 SVGAGI. The CDR3 spells CASSYSSGDGDYGYTF. CDR3 nucleotides: TGTGCCAGCAGTTACTCGTCAGGGGACGGAGACTATGGCTACACCTTC.

The table lists this clone with a few counts. This chain links TRBV7-9 with TRBJ1-5; D is unresolved. Trimming pared 3 bases from V and 6 bases from J, leaving 6 bases between. CDR1 and CDR2 from the germline V gene are SEHNR and FQNEAQ (reference sequence). The CDR3 spans 12 residues. In DNA form, the CDR3 reads TGTGCCAGCAGCTTTTCGGTTCAGCCCCAGCATTTT. This translates into CASSFSVQPQHF.

The chain joins TRBV11-3 to TRBJ1-2; D unclear. CDR3 length equals 13 residues. CDR1 and CDR2 from the germline V gene are SGHNT and YENEEA. Trimming removed 0 bases at V and 4 bases at J, with 6 bases between. CDR3 nucleotide sequence: TGTGCCAGCAGCTTAGATAGTAGCTATGGCTACACCTTC. Translated: CASSLDSSYGYTF.

The chain recombines TRBV6-5 with TRBJ1-2, with a tentative D call TRBD1 (6 bases). Germline V CDR1 and CDR2: MNHEY, SVGAGI. There are 15 residues in the CDR3. Trimming took 5 bases from V and 5 from J, leaving 18 bases between them. CDR3 sequence: CASSTGGAGGYGYTF. In DNA form, the CDR3 reads TGTGCCAGCAGTACGGGGGGGGCCGGTGGGTATGGCTACACCTTC.

V usage is TRBV7-6 and J usage is TRBJ2-7; D perhaps matches TRBD2 (7 bases). Trimming shortened V by 4 bases and J by 4 bases, and 14 bases separated the two germline ends. This CDR3 is 14 amino acids long. The germline V gene has CDR1 SGHVS and CDR2 FNYEAQ. The CDR3 region is CASSSIGGAYEQYF. CDR3 in DNA: TGTGCCAGCAGCTCCATTGGGGGGGCTTACGAGCAGTACTTC.

Here the CDR3 DNA reads TGCGCCAGCAGCCAAGAACACAGTTCTAACTATGGCTACACCTTC. It yields the protein CASSQEHSSNYGYTF. This chain uses TRBV4-3 with TRBJ1-2, with D hard to call. This CDR3 has 15 residues. Germline values: CDR1 LGHNA, CDR2 YSLEER. V dropped 0 bases and J dropped 0 bases, with 8 bases sitting between them.

This chain joins TRBV4-3 and TRBJ1-4; D call uncertain. This CDR3 has 14 amino acids. Trimming removed 4 bases from V and 8 bases from J, with 14 bases in between. Germline CDR1 reads LGHNA; CDR2 reads YSLEER. CDR3 amino acids: CASSPRGLGEKLFF. The CDR3 nucleotides are TGCGCCAGCAGCCCCCGGGGTTTAGGAGAAAAACTGTTTTTT.

The CDR3 sequence: CASSETREGNEQFF. CDR3 coding DNA: TGCGCCAGCAGTGAGACGCGGGAGGGCAATGAGCAGTTCTTC. This rearrangement joins TRBV10-1 to TRBJ2-1; TRBD2 aligns across 9 bases. In germline, CDR1 is WNHNN, CDR2 SYGVQD (reference sequence). CDR3 length equals 14 residues. V lost 2 bases and J lost 6; bases outside the gene matches: 2.

The rearrangement uses TRBV28 and TRBJ2-1; D remains unclear. Germline-derived CDR1 and CDR2 are MDHEN and SYDVKM. V was cut by 1 base and J by 6 bases, with 4 bases left in between. CDR3 length equals 12 residues. CDR3 sequence: CASSLSGNEQFF. The CDR3 bases are TGTGCCAGCAGTTTATCGGGCAATGAGCAGTTCTTC. Full variable domain (missing parts from reference TRBV28 and TRBJ2-1): DVKVTQSSRYLVKRTGEKVFLECVQDMDHENMFWYRQDPGLGLRLIYFSYDVKMKEKGDIPEGYSVSREKKERFSLILESASTNQTSMYLCASSLSGNEQFFGPGTRLTVL.

CDR3 residues: CASSRQGAGEQYF. The CDR3 nucleotides are TGTGCCAGCAGCCGACAGGGGGCCGGGGAGCAGTACTTC. The V and J genes are TRBV7-2 and TRBJ2-7, with 10 bases lining up with TRBD1. V lost 5 bases to trimming and J lost 7 bases; unmatched junction nucleotides: 5. From germline, CDR1 is SGHTA and CDR2 FQGNSA. The CDR3 extends over 13 amino acids.

This clone has a handful of counts. The chain recombines TRBV11-2 with TRBJ1-1; TRBD1 might be the D (5 bases). The CDR3 consists of 15 residues. CDR1 is SGHAT and CDR2 is FQNNGV in the germline V gene. V was clipped by 1 base and J by 4 bases, with 13 bases between them. CDR3 nucleotides: TGTGCCAGCAGCTTAGGATGGCGGGGCAGCACTGAAGCTTTCTTT. Protein sequence: CASSLGWRGSTEAFF.

This clone has a single count. V and J are TRBV4-1 and TRBJ1-4; 7 bases align to TRBD1. The CDR3 totals 14 residues. Unmatched junction bases numbered 7, after V lost 2 bases and J lost 10 bases. Germline V CDR1 and CDR2: MGHRA, YSYEKL. The CDR3 spells CASSQHRSGGKLFF. The CDR3 nucleotides are TGCGCCAGCAGCCAACATCGATCAGGGGGAAAACTGTTTTTT.